This T cell receptor (beta chain) was identified in a study of CD8 T cells in ankylosing spondylitis. CDR1 is SGHTS, CDR2 YDEGEE, per germline. V was clipped by 1 base and J by 5 bases, with 14 bases between them. CDR3 length: 15 residues. TCRdb itself ran the 5' RACE reads through MiXCR, one entry per CDR3 protein. Among 380,000 or so distinct CDR3 sequences listed, 20% to 25% were seen once. This clonotype was seen a few times. What was sequenced was blood, either unsorted or a sorted T cell fraction (not recorded which). The TCR sequence derives from a male donor with ankylosing spondylitis or in good health (not recorded which). V gene TRBV5-8 combines with J gene TRBJ2-3, with D perhaps matching TRBD1 (5 bases). The CDR3 DNA reads as TGTGCCAGCAGCTTGAAGGGGTGGAGTGGAGATACGCAGTATTTT. It specifies CASSLKGWSGDTQYF.